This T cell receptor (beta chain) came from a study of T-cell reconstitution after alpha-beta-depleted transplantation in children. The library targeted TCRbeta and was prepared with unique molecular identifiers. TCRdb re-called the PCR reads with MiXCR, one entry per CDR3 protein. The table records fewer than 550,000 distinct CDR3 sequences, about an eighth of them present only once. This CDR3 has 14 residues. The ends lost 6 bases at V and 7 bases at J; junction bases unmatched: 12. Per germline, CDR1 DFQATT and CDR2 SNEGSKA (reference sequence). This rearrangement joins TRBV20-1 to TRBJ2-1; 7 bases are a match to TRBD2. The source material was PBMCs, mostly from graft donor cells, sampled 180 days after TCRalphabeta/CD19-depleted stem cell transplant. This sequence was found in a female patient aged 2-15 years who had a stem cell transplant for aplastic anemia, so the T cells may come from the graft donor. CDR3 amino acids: CSASGAGWRNEQFF. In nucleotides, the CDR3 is TGCAGTGCCAGCGGGGCAGGGTGGCGGAATGAGCAGTTCTTC.